These T cell receptor beta chains were read from a single sample in a study of blood T cell repertoires in COVID-19. Generated by immunoSEQ multiplex PCR, the TCRdb table keeps only in-frame clones and is missing some. The data show about 210,000 clones, approximately 85% seen once. Material for sequencing was peripheral blood. These receptors all come from a woman between 65 and 79 years old with COVID-19, enrolled during active disease. CDR3s include the opening cysteine and the closing phenylalanine or tryptophan.

J gene	V gene	CDR3 protein
TRBJ1-1	TRBV10-1	CASMTGKDTEAFF
TRBJ2-3	TRBV6-6	CASSYSTGLNTDTQYF
TRBJ2-7	TRBV28	CASRKTGTGEQYF
TRBJ1-5	TRBV7-2	CASSAGTGFNQPQHF
TRBJ1-2	TRBV12-3/TRBV12-4	CASSFQVNYGYTF
TRBJ2-5	TRBV5-4	CASGEEETQYF
TRBJ2-7	TRBV18	CASSPGTAGYEQYF
TRBJ2-1	TRBV3-1/TRBV3-2	CASSQRTGTRKARQFF
TRBJ1-5	TRBV2	CASSGGGALSNQPQHF
TRBJ1-1	TRBV30	CAWSDRNTEAFF
TRBJ1-1	TRBV7-2	CASSLQGDTEAFF
TRBJ2-1	TRBV19	CASSIESHLGSYNEQFF
TRBJ1-2	TRBV27	CASSFTPDAGGYTF
TRBJ1-4	TRBV9	CASSGGQGREKLFF
TRBJ1-1	TRBV27	CASTRTGKETEAFF
TRBJ1-6	TRBV21-1	CASSKALDRTVRSPLHF
TRBJ1-2	TRBV19	CASSTLTRADNYGYTF
TRBJ1-6	TRBV18	CASSPDRIDYSPLHF
TRBJ1-5	TRBV15	CATSREQTNNQPQHF
TRBJ1-5	TRBV5-1	CASSLEGGSQPQHF
TRBJ1-3	TRBV9	CASSVGAVSGNTIYF
TRBJ1-6	TRBV6-2/TRBV6-3	CASSYHRDRADYKSPLHF
TRBJ1-6	TRBV11-2	CASSLGNTGKNSPLHF
TRBJ2-1	TRBV24-1	CATSAASLYGEQFF
TRBJ2-2	TRBV5-6	CASSLDGRPPTGELFF
TRBJ2-6	TRBV28	CATTKQGSGANVLTF
TRBJ1-2	TRBV6-2/TRBV6-3	CASSSDRGPRTNYGYTF